The source of this TCR beta chain is a study of blood T cell repertoires in COVID-19. In the study overall: Samples representing acute and convalescent COVID-19 were sourced from the United States, Italy and Spain. Nucleic acid was either cDNA or gDNA, and it came from T cells, B-cell-depleted T cells, or PBMCs.

As handled by the study authors: It was from reference gene primer amplification that nucleated cell counts were estimated. The protocol was immunoSEQ multiplex PCR, while the TCRdb copy is restricted to in-frame clones and leaves out a portion. V and J calls and clone size are those listed in that table; D and trimming were worked out from the DNA. There are about 440,000 clones in the sample; roughly 91% occur only once, and more than 4% lies in the top ten. Per germline, CDR1 MNHEY and CDR2 SVGEGT. The CDR3 consists of 14 residues. Trimming removed 6 bases from V and 3 bases from J; junction bases left unmatched: 8.

The sequencing input was peripheral blood. This clonotype originated in a woman in her 30s with acute or convalescent COVID-19. This chain links TRBV6-2 or TRBV6-3 with TRBJ2-7, with 7 bases lining up with TRBD1. The DNA for the CDR3 is TGTGCCAGCAGCAAAACGACAGGGCGCTACGAGCAGTACTTC. This translates into CASSKTTGRYEQYF.